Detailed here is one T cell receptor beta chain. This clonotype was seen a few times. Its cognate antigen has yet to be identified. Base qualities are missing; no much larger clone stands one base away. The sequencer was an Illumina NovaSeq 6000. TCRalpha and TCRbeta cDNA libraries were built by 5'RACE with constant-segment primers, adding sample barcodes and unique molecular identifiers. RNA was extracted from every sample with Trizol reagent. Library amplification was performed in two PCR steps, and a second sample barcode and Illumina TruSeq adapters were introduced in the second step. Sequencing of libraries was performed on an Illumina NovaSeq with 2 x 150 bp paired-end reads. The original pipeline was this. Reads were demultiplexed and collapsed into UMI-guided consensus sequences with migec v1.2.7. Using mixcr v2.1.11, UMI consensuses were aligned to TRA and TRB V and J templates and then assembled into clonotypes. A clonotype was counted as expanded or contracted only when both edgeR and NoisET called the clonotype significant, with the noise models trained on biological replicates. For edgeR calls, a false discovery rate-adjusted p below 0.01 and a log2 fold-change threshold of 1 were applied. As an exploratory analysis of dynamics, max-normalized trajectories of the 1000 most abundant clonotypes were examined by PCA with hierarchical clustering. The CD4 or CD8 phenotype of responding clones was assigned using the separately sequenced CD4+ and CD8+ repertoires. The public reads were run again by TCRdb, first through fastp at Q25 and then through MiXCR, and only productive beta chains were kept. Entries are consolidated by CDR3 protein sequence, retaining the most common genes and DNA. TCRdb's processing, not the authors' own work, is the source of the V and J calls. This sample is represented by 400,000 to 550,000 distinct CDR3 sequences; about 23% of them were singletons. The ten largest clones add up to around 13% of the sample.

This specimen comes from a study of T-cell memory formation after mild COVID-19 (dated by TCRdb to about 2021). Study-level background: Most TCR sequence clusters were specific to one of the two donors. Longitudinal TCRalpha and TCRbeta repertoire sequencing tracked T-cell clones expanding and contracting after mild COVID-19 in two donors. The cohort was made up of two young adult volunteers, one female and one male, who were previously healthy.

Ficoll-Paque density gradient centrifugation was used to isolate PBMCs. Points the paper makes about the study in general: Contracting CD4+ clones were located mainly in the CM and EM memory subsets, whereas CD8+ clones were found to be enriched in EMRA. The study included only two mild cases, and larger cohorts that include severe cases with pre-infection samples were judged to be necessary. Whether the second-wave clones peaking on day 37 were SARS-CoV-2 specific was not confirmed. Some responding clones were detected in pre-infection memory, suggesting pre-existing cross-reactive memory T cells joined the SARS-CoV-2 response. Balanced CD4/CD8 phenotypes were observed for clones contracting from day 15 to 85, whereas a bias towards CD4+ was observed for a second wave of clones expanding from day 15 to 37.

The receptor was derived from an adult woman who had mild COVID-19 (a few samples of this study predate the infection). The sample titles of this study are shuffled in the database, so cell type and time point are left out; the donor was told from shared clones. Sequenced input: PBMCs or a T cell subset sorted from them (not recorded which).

Read as DNA, the sequence is TGCAGCGGGTTAGCGGGGGGCACAGATACGCAGTATTTT. Its protein is CSGLAGGTDTQYF. The chain joins TRBV29-1 to TRBJ2-3; 9 bases in the junction line up with TRBD2. The CDR3 goes from the cysteine to the phenylalanine over 13 residues. Only the CDR3 region is kept as DNA, spanning 39 bases read in frame from base 1. V is trimmed back by 7 bases and J by 1 base, and the junction contains 3 bases that no gene match accounts for. The germline V gene specifies SQVTM as CDR1 and ANQGSEA as CDR2.